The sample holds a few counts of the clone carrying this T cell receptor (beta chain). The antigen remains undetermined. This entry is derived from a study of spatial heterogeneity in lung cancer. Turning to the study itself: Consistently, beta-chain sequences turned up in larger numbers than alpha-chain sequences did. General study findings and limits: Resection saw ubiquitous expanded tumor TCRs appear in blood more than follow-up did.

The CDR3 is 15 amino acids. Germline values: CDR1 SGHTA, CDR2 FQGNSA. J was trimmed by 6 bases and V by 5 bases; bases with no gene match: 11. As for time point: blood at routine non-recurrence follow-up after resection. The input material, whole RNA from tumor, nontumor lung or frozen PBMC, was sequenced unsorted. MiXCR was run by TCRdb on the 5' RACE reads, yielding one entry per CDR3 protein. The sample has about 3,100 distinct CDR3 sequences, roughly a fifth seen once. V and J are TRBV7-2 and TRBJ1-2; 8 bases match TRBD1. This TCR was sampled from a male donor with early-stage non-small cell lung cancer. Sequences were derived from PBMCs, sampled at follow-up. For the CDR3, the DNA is TGTGCCAGCAGCCGAACAGGGGGTAAAAGGGATGGCTACACCTTC. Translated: CASSRTGGKRDGYTF.